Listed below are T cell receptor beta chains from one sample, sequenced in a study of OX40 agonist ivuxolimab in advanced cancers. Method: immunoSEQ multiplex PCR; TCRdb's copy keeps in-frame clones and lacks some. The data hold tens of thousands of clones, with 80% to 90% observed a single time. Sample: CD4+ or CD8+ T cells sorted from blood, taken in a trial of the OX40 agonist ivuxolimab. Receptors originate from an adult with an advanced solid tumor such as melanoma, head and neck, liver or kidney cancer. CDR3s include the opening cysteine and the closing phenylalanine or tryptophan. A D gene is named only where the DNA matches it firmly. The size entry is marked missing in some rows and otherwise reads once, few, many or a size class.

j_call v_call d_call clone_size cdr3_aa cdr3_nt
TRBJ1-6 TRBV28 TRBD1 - CASSLRTGTGTLHF TGTGCCAGCAGTTTACGGACAGGGACAGGGACCCTCCACTTT
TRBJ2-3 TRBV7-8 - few CASSHTGFTDTQYF TGTGCCAGCAGCCATACAGGGTTCACAGATACGCAGTATTTT
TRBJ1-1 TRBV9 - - CASSPAGTMNTEAFF TGTGCCAGCAGCCCAGCGGGGACTATGAACACTGAAGCTTTCTTT
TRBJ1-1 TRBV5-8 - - CASSLVLAQRTPEAFF TGTGCCAGCAGCTTGGTATTGGCTCAGCGTACCCCTGAAGCTTTCTTT
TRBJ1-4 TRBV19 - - CASSQGEKLFF TGTGCCAGCAGTCAGGGGGAAAAACTGTTTTTT
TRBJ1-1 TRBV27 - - CASKGGGWERNTEAFF TGTGCCAGCAAGGGAGGGGGTTGGGAAAGGAACACTGAAGCTTTCTTT
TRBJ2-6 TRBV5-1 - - CASRVGGGSGANVLTF TGCGCCAGCAGGGTCGGCGGCGGATCTGGGGCCAACGTCCTGACTTTC
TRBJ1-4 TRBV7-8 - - CASSLKRGRATNEKLFF TGTGCCAGCAGCTTAAAGAGGGGACGAGCAACTAATGAAAAACTGTTTTTT
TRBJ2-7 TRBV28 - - CASSLLTSEQYF TGTGCCAGCAGTTTGCTTACTTCCGAGCAGTACTTC
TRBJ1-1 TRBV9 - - CASSVGVGGENTEAFF TGTGCCAGCAGCGTAGGGGTGGGAGGGGAGAACACTGAAGCTTTCTTT
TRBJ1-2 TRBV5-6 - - CASSLEEGFYGYTF TGTGCCAGCAGCTTGGAAGAGGGATTCTATGGCTACACCTTC
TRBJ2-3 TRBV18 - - CASSLETSLTQYF TGTGCCAGCTCACTCGAGACTAGTTTAACGCAGTATTTT
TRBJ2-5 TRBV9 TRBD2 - CASSTEAGGLQETQYF TGTGCCAGCAGCACCGAAGCGGGAGGACTACAAGAGACCCAGTACTTC
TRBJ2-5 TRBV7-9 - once CASSLAGVEETQYF TGTGCCAGCAGCTTAGCGGGGGTAGAAGAGACCCAGTACTTC
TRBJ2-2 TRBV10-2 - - CASSEMGRRLAGELFF TGCGCCAGCAGTGAGATGGGACGGAGGTTGGCCGGGGAGCTGTTTTTT
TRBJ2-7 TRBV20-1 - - CSARSYEQYF TGCAGTGCTAGATCCTACGAGCAGTACTTC
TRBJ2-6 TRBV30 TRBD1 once CAWGQGARSGANVLTF TGTGCCTGGGGACAGGGGGCGCGTTCTGGGGCCAACGTCCTGACTTTC
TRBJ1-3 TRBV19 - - CASGTAYTIYF TGTGCCAGTGGGACGGCATACACCATATATTTT
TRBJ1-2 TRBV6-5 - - CASSYSGSYGYTF TGTGCCAGCAGTTACTCCGGGAGCTATGGCTACACCTTC
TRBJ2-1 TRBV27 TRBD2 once CASSLASGSSYNEQFF TGTGCCAGCAGTTTAGCTAGCGGGAGCTCCTACAATGAGCAGTTCTTC
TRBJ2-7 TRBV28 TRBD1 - CASMSRDREYEQYF TGTGCCAGCATGTCCAGGGACAGGGAGTACGAGCAGTACTTC
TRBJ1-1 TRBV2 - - CASSGVGGNEAFF TGTGCCAGCAGCGGAGTTGGGGGGAATGAAGCTTTCTTT
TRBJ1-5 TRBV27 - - CASSLWGEGSNQPQHF TGTGCCAGCAGTTTATGGGGGGAAGGTAGCAATCAGCCCCAGCATTTT
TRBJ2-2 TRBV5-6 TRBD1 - CASSLRTGTPTGELFF TGTGCCAGCAGCTTGAGGACAGGGACCCCGACCGGGGAGCTGTTTTTT
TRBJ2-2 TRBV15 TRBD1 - CATSRPDRDTGELFF TGTGCCACCAGCAGACCGGACAGGGACACCGGGGAGCTGTTTTTT
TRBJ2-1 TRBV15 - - CATSRDRPGRWFF TGTGCCACCAGCAGAGATCGGCCAGGGCGGTGGTTCTTC
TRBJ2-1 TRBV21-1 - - CASSKAGDSSSYNEQFF TGTGCCAGCAGCAAAGCTGGGGACAGTAGCTCCTACAATGAGCAGTTCTTC
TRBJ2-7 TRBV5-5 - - CASSLLVEQYF TGTGCCAGCAGCTTGTTGGTCGAGCAGTACTTC
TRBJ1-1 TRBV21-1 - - CASSKGDIEGQCPNTEAFF TGTGCCAGCAGCAAAGGTGATATAGAAGGACAGTGCCCGAACACTGAAGCTTTCTTT
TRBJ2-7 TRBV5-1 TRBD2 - CASNGLAGGEQYF TGCGCCAGCAACGGACTAGCGGGAGGCGAGCAGTACTTC
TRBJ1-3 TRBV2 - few CASKRFVLSGNTIYF TGTGCCAGCAAAAGGTTTGTCCTCTCTGGAAACACCATATATTTT
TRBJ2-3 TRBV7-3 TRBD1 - CASSLWVRGQLTDTQYF TGTGCCAGCAGCTTATGGGTGAGGGGACAGTTAACAGATACGCAGTATTTT
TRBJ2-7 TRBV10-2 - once CASSDSGREQYF TGCGCCAGCAGTGACTCGGGACGCGAGCAGTACTTC
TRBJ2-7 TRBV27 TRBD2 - CASSPSGTSGRALQTYEQYF TGTGCCAGCAGTCCGTCCGGGACTAGCGGGAGGGCCCTTCAGACCTACGAGCAGTACTTC
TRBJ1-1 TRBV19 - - CASSMFGTADRAFF TGTGCCAGTAGTATGTTCGGGACCGCTGACCGCGCTTTCTTT
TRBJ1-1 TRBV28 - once CASSEVVAEAFF TGTGCCAGCAGTGAGGTTGTTGCTGAAGCTTTCTTT
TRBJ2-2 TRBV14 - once CASSRGAASAATGELFF TGTGCCAGCAGCAGGGGGGCCGCTAGCGCGGCCACCGGGGAGCTGTTTTTT
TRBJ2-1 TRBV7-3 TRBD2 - CASSLTPGTSGNEQFF TGTGCCAGCAGCTTAACACCCGGGACTAGCGGCAATGAGCAGTTCTTC
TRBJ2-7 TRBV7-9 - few CASSLALKGSGSYEQYF TGTGCCAGCAGCTTAGCGCTGAAGGGGAGTGGGTCCTACGAGCAGTACTTC
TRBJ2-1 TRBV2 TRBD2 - CASKKAGVAYNEQFF TGTGCCAGCAAGAAAGCGGGAGTTGCCTACAATGAGCAGTTCTTC
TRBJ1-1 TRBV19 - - CASSWVPPGRIMNTEAFF TGTGCCAGTAGCTGGGTCCCTCCCGGACGAATCATGAACACTGAAGCTTTCTTT
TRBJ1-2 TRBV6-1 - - CASNAGFRSWGYTF TGTGCCAGCAACGCGGGTTTCCGGTCTTGGGGCTACACCTTC
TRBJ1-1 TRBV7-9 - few CASSVTGGNTEAFF TGTGCCAGCAGCGTGACGGGAGGGAACACTGAAGCTTTCTTT
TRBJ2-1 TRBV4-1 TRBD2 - CASSQGPGLAGTKEQFF TGCGCCAGCAGCCAAGGGCCCGGGCTAGCGGGAACGAAGGAGCAGTTCTTC
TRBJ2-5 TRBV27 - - CASSLGAGRGVKTQYF TGTGCCAGCAGTTTAGGGGCCGGTAGGGGGGTTAAGACCCAGTACTTC
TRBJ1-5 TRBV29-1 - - CSGLWGNQPQHF TGCAGCGGTCTCTGGGGTAATCAGCCCCAGCATTTT
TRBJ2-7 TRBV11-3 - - CASSSVSYEQYF TGTGCCAGCAGCTCCGTCAGTTACGAGCAGTACTTC
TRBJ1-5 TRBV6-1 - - CASSGLGGNTNQPQHF TGTGCCAGCAGTGGCCTGGGGGGGAACACAAATCAGCCCCAGCATTTT